The following is a TCR delta chain sequence with its context. What it binds is not known. The protein given by TCRdb reflects a much larger clone and differs at residue 10 from this DNA's translation, likely from a read error; the protein shown is the DNA's translation. This record belongs to a study of γδ T cells in repeated Plasmodium falciparum infection. Study summary: Malian children with intense seasonal malaria exposure were compared with matched Australian children. Malian gammadelta TCRs were studied during no-transmission periods and across acute malaria episodes. Study-wide results and limits: Vdelta2-negative gammadelta repertoires appeared less diverse and less shared in Malian than Australian children.

The CDR3 consists of 23 residues. Trimming removed 3 bases from V and 4 bases from J; junction bases left unmatched: 32. The germline gives CDR1 TSWWSYY, CDR2 QGS. TRG and TRD sequences were obtained from every sorted gammadelta sample. TCRdb called clones anew from the multiplex PCR reads with CATT. The data show 45,000 to 60,000 delta-chain clones, approximately 1.8% seen once. Flow sorting of PBMC yielded separate Vgamma9/Vdelta2+ and Vdelta2-negative gammadelta T cell populations for bulk repertoire analysis. The chain links TRDV1 to TRDJ1, with 7 bases that match TRDD3. The J gene, missing from TCRdb, was assigned here through DNA to germline matching. The clonotype was recovered from a pool of human donors (malaria-infected and uninfected, not separated). The sample was gamma-delta T cells from blood. In DNA form, the CDR3 reads TGTGCTCTTGGGGACACCTTACAGTTTTTCTACGTCCGGGGGATCGTAACTTACGATAAACTCATCTTT. Translated, it gives CALGDTLQFFYVRGIVTYDKLIF.